These 15 T cell receptor beta chains originate from one sample sequenced in a study of cytomegalovirus exposure and HLA in healthy donors. The table came from immunoSEQ multiplex PCR; TCRdb's copy has only in-frame clones and leaves some out. The data show some 170,000 clones, roughly nine tenths seen once. The specimen sequenced was PBMCs. All receptors derive from a man aged 18 to 35 in good health and CMV-seropositive.

CDR3 nucleotides: TGTGCCAGCAGCTTAGACGTCATTTCCGGGCAGTTCTTC. As protein: CASSLDVISGQFF. The chain recombines TRBV7-2 with TRBJ2-1; unclear D gene. V lost 1 base, J lost 12 bases, and 13 bases lay in between. Germline assignment: CDR1 SGHTA and CDR2 FQGNSA. This CDR3 has 13 amino acids.

J is TRBJ2-1 and V is TRBV10-3; TRBD2 agrees at 13 bases. Germline CDR1 and CDR2: ENHRY and SYGVKD. V gave up 5 bases and J gave up 7 bases; unmatched junction bases: 5. The CDR3 extends over 15 amino acids. The CDR3 loop is CAISTGLAGENEQFF. The CDR3 DNA reads TGTGCCATCAGTACCGGACTAGCGGGGGAGAATGAGCAGTTCTTC.

The chain couples TRBV7-9 to TRBJ1-2; tentative D call: TRBD1 (6 bases). V was shortened by 5 bases and J by 5 bases, with 15 bases between the two germline ends. Germline V CDR1 and CDR2: SEHNR, FQNEAQ (reference sequence). This CDR3 has 14 residues. CDR3 sequence (DNA): TGTGCCAGCAGCGAGGTGGGGGCCCAATATGGCTACACCTTC. This sequence encodes CASSEVGAQYGYTF.

This clone was recorded once. The V gene is TRBV7-2, the J gene TRBJ2-7; D perhaps matches TRBD2 (5 bases). Trimming took 4 bases from V and 2 from J, leaving 18 bases between them. CDR3 length equals 16 residues. Germline values: CDR1 SGHTA, CDR2 FQGNSA. The CDR3, as DNA: TGTGCCAGCAGCTCATCTTGGACTGGCCTCCCCTACGAGCAGTACTTC. Encoded protein: CASSSSWTGLPYEQYF.

V is TRBV27 and J is TRBJ2-2, with D maybe TRBD1 (6 bases). V lost 4 bases, J lost 3 bases, and 9 bases lay in between. The V gene's germline CDR1 is MNHEY and CDR2 SMNVEV (reference sequence). The CDR3 extends over 14 amino acids. The CDR3 loop reads CASSSWTDTGELFF. CDR3 DNA: TGTGCCAGCAGTTCCTGGACAGACACCGGGGAGCTGTTTTTT.

The rearrangement links TRBV27 to TRBJ2-4; 8 bases agree with TRBD1. With 2 bases clipped from V and 1 base from J, the junction kept 4 bases outside the gene matches. Germline V gives CDR1 MNHEY, CDR2 SMNVEV (reference sequence). The CDR3 sequence is 16 residues long. DNA for the CDR3: TGTGCCAGCAGTTTAACGGACAGGGCTGCCAAAAACATTCAGTACTTC. Translating it yields CASSLTDRAAKNIQYF.

The chain recombines TRBV5-4 with TRBJ1-2, with 8 bases matching TRBD1. Germline V gene data show CDR1 as SGHNT and CDR2 as YYREEE (reference sequence). This CDR3 spans 15 amino acids. The J segment lost 2 bases and the V segment lost 3 bases, leaving 6 bases of the junction unmatched. The CDR3 region has the DNA TGTGCCAGCAGCTCGCCGCGACAGGGGAACTATGGCTACACCTTC. Its protein is CASSSPRQGNYGYTF.

This clone was seen a single time. The genes are TRBV4-1 and TRBJ1-5, with a weak D call TRBD1 (5 bases). The CDR3 contains 14 residues. Looked up from germline, CDR1 is MGHRA and CDR2 is YSYEKL. V was pared by 0 bases and J by 3 bases, with 6 bases between. CDR3 sequence reads: CASSQEQDNQPQHF. DNA of the CDR3: TGCGCCAGCAGCCAAGAACAGGACAATCAGCCCCAGCATTTT.

The rearrangement links TRBV5-6 to TRBJ1-4, with unresolved D. The ends were cut back, 4 bases at V and 6 bases at J, with 16 bases in the middle. Germline CDR1 is SGHDT and CDR2 is YYEEEE. CDR3 length: 15 residues. CDR3 in amino acids: CASSPRMGGDEKLFF. The CDR3 DNA follows: TGTGCCAGCAGCCCACGTATGGGAGGCGATGAAAAACTGTTTTTT.

The J gene is TRBJ2-7, the V gene TRBV5-4; D not resolved. The CDR3 contains 13 residues. Deletions cut 0 bases from V and 1 base from J, with 5 bases between. The germline gives CDR1 SGHNT, CDR2 YYREEE (reference sequence). Written as DNA, the CDR3 is TGTGCCAGCAGCTTGGCACAGTCCTACGAGCAGTACTTC. It specifies CASSLAQSYEQYF.

The chain combines TRBV9 with TRBJ1-4; maybe TRBD1 (5 bases). The germline V and J ends were trimmed by 0 bases and 4 bases, with 10 bases remaining between them. This CDR3 comprises 15 residues. Per germline, CDR1 SGDLS and CDR2 YYNGEE. The CDR3 protein is CASSVEGLGNEKLFF. The CDR3, as DNA: TGTGCCAGCAGCGTAGAGGGACTTGGTAATGAAAAACTGTTTTTT.

This chain uses TRBV7-2 with TRBJ2-3, with TRBD2 as a possible D gene (5 bases). Germline CDR1 reads SGHTA; CDR2 reads FQGNSA. CDR3 length equals 16 residues. Trimming took off 4 bases at V and 6 bases at J, with 20 bases between the two ends. The CDR3 DNA sequence: TGTGCCAGCAGCTCCCGGACTGGGAGTGGTCTGGATACGCAGTATTTT. This gives the protein CASSSRTGSGLDTQYF.

V usage is TRBV27 and J usage is TRBJ1-2, with 8 positions matching TRBD1. Germline assignment: CDR1 MNHEY and CDR2 SMNVEV (reference sequence). This CDR3 is built from 15 residues. V was pared by 5 bases and J by 2 bases, with 7 bases of the junction left unmatched. The CDR3 here is CASSTRTGTNYGYTF. DNA of the CDR3: TGTGCCAGCAGTACCCGGACAGGGACGAACTATGGCTACACCTTC.

The rearrangement uses TRBV6-4 and TRBJ2-1; TRBD2 agrees at 7 bases. The CDR3 length is 15 residues. V was pared by 3 bases and J by 2 bases, with 4 bases of the junction left unmatched. The V gene's germline CDR1 is MRHNA and CDR2 SNTAGT. The CDR3 DNA sequence: TGTGCCAGCAGTGAAACGGGAGGCACCTACAATGAGCAGTTCTTC. This translates into CASSETGGTYNEQFF.

The V call is TRBV18, the J call TRBJ2-2; D gene uncertain. This CDR3 has 14 amino acids. Germline CDR1 reads KGHSH; CDR2 reads LQKENI. The V end lost 3 bases, the J end lost 1 base, and 6 bases lay between the germline ends. DNA for the CDR3: TGTGCCAGCTCACCCCCAGGGAACACCGGGGAGCTGTTTTTT. It yields the protein CASSPPGNTGELFF.